This T cell receptor (beta chain) comes out of a study of OX40 agonist ivuxolimab in advanced cancers. Study-wide background: Therapy given before enrollment (anti-PD-1, anti-PD-L1 or anti-CTLA-4) was allowed, and around 40% had some.

The study, taken as a whole, reports: It was also the case that some nonresponders had low normalized T-cell clonal expansion.

The CDR3 contains 13 residues. Germline lookup yields CDR1 ENHRY and CDR2 SYGVKD. V lost 7 bases, J lost 7 bases, and 17 bases lay in between. In this sample, this clone turned up once. What it binds is unknown. At cycle 4 day 1, cycle 7 day 1, and baseline, blood was sampled. The data were produced by immunoSEQ multiplex PCR, yet TCRdb's version contains in-frame clones alone and is incomplete. This sample has 25,000 to 30,000 clones, with roughly 80% found just once. The material was CD4+ or CD8+ T cells sorted from blood, obtained in a trial of the OX40 agonist ivuxolimab. The TCR comes from an adult with an advanced solid tumor such as melanoma, head and neck, liver or kidney cancer. J is TRBJ2-7 and V is TRBV10-3; tentative D call: TRBD2 (6 bases). The DNA of the CDR3 is TGTGCCATCACCAGGACTAATTTCGAGGAGCAGTACTTC. This encodes CAITRTNFEEQYF.